The rows below give T cell receptor beta chains drawn from one sample of a study of Ad26.COV2.S vaccination and SARS-CoV-2 variants. Libraries were prepared by immunoSEQ multiplex PCR; TCRdb keeps only in-frame clonotypes and omits some of them. The sample lists some 250,000 clones, more than 75% occurring once. This material consisted of peripheral blood, taken in a trial of Ad26.COV2.S vaccine versus placebo. The source is a person aged 18-60 years who received the Ad26.COV2.S COVID-19 vaccine or a placebo. Each CDR3 is given with its conserved first and last residue. The order of the fields is J gene, clone size, V gene, D gene, CDR3 protein, CDR3 DNA. The D gene is left open where the match is weak. Not every row has a clone size; where given, it reads once, few, many or a size class.

j_gene: TRBJ2-2
abundance: NA
v_gene: TRBV6-5
d_gene: NA
CDR3aa: CASRGGLYTGELFF
CDR3nt: TGTGCCAGCAGGGGTGGCCTTTACACCGGGGAGCTGTTTTTT

j_gene: TRBJ2-7
abundance: NA
v_gene: TRBV6-6
d_gene: NA
CDR3aa: CASSPTPVIEQYF
CDR3nt: TGTGCCAGCAGCCCCACGCCAGTTATCGAGCAGTACTTC

j_gene: TRBJ2-7
abundance: NA
v_gene: TRBV7-2
d_gene: TRBD2
CDR3aa: CASSWGPSGGEEYF
CDR3nt: TGTGCCAGCAGCTGGGGGCCTAGCGGGGGTGAGGAGTACTTC

j_gene: TRBJ2-1
abundance: NA
v_gene: TRBV11-2
d_gene: NA
CDR3aa: CASRRVGASNEQFF
CDR3nt: TGTGCCAGCAGACGGGTCGGGGCTAGCAATGAGCAGTTCTTC

j_gene: TRBJ2-7
abundance: few
v_gene: TRBV3-1/TRBV3-2
d_gene: NA
CDR3aa: CASSQGGNNEQYF
CDR3nt: TGTGCCAGCAGCCAGGGTGGAAACAACGAGCAGTACTTC

j_gene: TRBJ1-1
abundance: once
v_gene: TRBV9
d_gene: NA
CDR3aa: CASSVGPENTEAFF
CDR3nt: TGTGCCAGCAGCGTAGGGCCAGAGAACACTGAAGCTTTCTTT

j_gene: TRBJ2-7
abundance: NA
v_gene: TRBV28
d_gene: TRBD1
CDR3aa: CASSFSRGPEQYF
CDR3nt: TGTGCCAGCAGTTTTTCTAGGGGGCCCGAGCAGTACTTC

j_gene: TRBJ1-6
abundance: NA
v_gene: TRBV4-3
d_gene: NA
CDR3aa: CASSQEDSRGFSPLHF
CDR3nt: TGCGCCAGCAGCCAGGAGGACAGTCGAGGGTTTTCACCCCTCCACTTT

j_gene: TRBJ1-3
abundance: NA
v_gene: TRBV3-1/TRBV3-2
d_gene: NA
CDR3aa: CASSQVTPGGSGNTIYF
CDR3nt: TGTGCCAGCAGCCAAGTAACCCCGGGCGGCTCTGGAAACACCATATATTTT

j_gene: TRBJ2-7
abundance: NA
v_gene: TRBV30
d_gene: NA
CDR3aa: CAWSVGSLLGEQYF
CDR3nt: TGTGCCTGGAGTGTCGGCAGCCTCCTTGGCGAGCAGTACTTC

j_gene: TRBJ1-3
abundance: NA
v_gene: TRBV3-1/TRBV3-2
d_gene: NA
CDR3aa: CASSQGGAYSGNTIYF
CDR3nt: TGTGCCAGCAGCCAAGGGGGGGCCTACTCTGGAAACACCATATATTTT

j_gene: TRBJ1-2
abundance: once
v_gene: TRBV9
d_gene: NA
CDR3aa: CASSVGGNLNYGYTF
CDR3nt: TGTGCCAGCAGCGTAGGGGGGAATCTTAACTATGGCTACACCTTC

j_gene: TRBJ1-2
abundance: NA
v_gene: TRBV28
d_gene: TRBD1
CDR3aa: CASSPQGADNYGYTF
CDR3nt: TGTGCCAGCAGTCCTCAGGGGGCCGATAACTATGGCTACACCTTC

j_gene: TRBJ1-4
abundance: NA
v_gene: TRBV28
d_gene: TRBD1
CDR3aa: CASIQGGSEKLFF
CDR3nt: TGTGCCAGCATCCAGGGGGGGAGTGAAAAACTGTTTTTT

j_gene: TRBJ2-5
abundance: NA
v_gene: TRBV2
d_gene: TRBD2
CDR3aa: CASSEALSGRGTQYF
CDR3nt: TGTGCCAGCAGTGAAGCGCTAAGCGGGAGGGGGACCCAGTACTTC

j_gene: TRBJ1-1
abundance: NA
v_gene: TRBV10-3
d_gene: NA
CDR3aa: CATGQNTEAFF
CDR3nt: TGTGCCACAGGACAGAACACTGAAGCTTTCTTT

j_gene: TRBJ2-2
abundance: NA
v_gene: TRBV5-4
d_gene: NA
CDR3aa: CASSLAVGPRNTGELFF
CDR3nt: TGTGCCAGCAGCTTGGCCGTGGGGCCGAGGAACACCGGGGAGCTGTTTTTT

j_gene: TRBJ1-5
abundance: NA
v_gene: TRBV15
d_gene: TRBD1
CDR3aa: CATSRNMDRVGQPQHF
CDR3nt: TGTGCCACCAGCAGGAATATGGACAGGGTGGGTCAGCCCCAGCATTTT

j_gene: TRBJ2-5
abundance: once
v_gene: TRBV6-5
d_gene: NA
CDR3aa: CASSYSGGGPRTQYF
CDR3nt: TGTGCCAGCAGTTACTCGGGGGGCGGCCCAAGGACCCAGTACTTC

j_gene: TRBJ2-7
abundance: NA
v_gene: TRBV7-2
d_gene: TRBD1
CDR3aa: CASSPSGGSTYEQYF
CDR3nt: TGTGCCAGCAGCCCTTCAGGGGGTTCCACCTACGAGCAGTACTTC

j_gene: TRBJ2-3
abundance: NA
v_gene: TRBV7-8
d_gene: NA
CDR3aa: CASSFVRLPDTQYF
CDR3nt: TGTGCCAGCAGCTTCGTGCGGCTTCCAGATACGCAGTATTTT

j_gene: TRBJ1-2
abundance: NA
v_gene: TRBV28
d_gene: NA
CDR3aa: CASIQGLGDYGYTF
CDR3nt: TGTGCCAGCATCCAGGGGCTGGGAGACTATGGCTACACCTTC

j_gene: TRBJ2-7
abundance: NA
v_gene: TRBV30
d_gene: TRBD2
CDR3aa: CAWSPGGMPNNEQYF
CDR3nt: TGTGCCTGGAGTCCGGGAGGGATGCCGAACAACGAGCAGTACTTC

j_gene: TRBJ2-1
abundance: NA
v_gene: TRBV6-5
d_gene: NA
CDR3aa: CASRVRAVGNEQFF
CDR3nt: TGTGCCAGCAGGGTACGCGCCGTGGGCAATGAGCAGTTCTTC

j_gene: TRBJ2-2
abundance: NA
v_gene: TRBV28
d_gene: TRBD2
CDR3aa: CASRQPGLAFAGELFF
CDR3nt: TGTGCCAGCAGACAACCGGGACTAGCGTTCGCAGGGGAGCTGTTTTTT

j_gene: TRBJ2-7
abundance: NA
v_gene: TRBV12-3/TRBV12-4
d_gene: NA
CDR3aa: CASSLRQPDEQYF
CDR3nt: TGTGCCAGCAGTTTAAGACAGCCCGACGAGCAGTACTTC

j_gene: TRBJ1-1
abundance: NA
v_gene: TRBV28
d_gene: TRBD1
CDR3aa: CAGKGQGLTEAFF
CDR3nt: TGTGCCGGAAAGGGACAGGGGCTCACTGAAGCTTTCTTT

j_gene: TRBJ1-5
abundance: few
v_gene: TRBV19
d_gene: NA
CDR3aa: CASTMGPRGASPQHF
CDR3nt: TGTGCCAGTACCATGGGTCCCAGGGGTGCTAGTCCCCAGCATTTT

j_gene: TRBJ2-3
abundance: NA
v_gene: TRBV18
d_gene: TRBD2
CDR3aa: CASSRLAGAITDTQYF
CDR3nt: TGTGCCAGCTCCCGACTAGCGGGAGCTATCACAGATACGCAGTATTTT

j_gene: TRBJ2-7
abundance: NA
v_gene: TRBV10-3
d_gene: NA
CDR3aa: CAIKRGPLTYEQYF
CDR3nt: TGTGCCATCAAAAGGGGCCCCCTTACGTACGAGCAGTACTTC

j_gene: TRBJ2-2
abundance: once
v_gene: TRBV7-6
d_gene: NA
CDR3aa: CASSRVLYQNTGELFF
CDR3nt: TGTGCCAGCAGCCGTGTATTATACCAGAACACCGGGGAGCTGTTTTTT

j_gene: TRBJ2-7
abundance: NA
v_gene: TRBV7-8
d_gene: NA
CDR3aa: CASSLDGVEQYF
CDR3nt: TGTGCCAGCAGCTTAGATGGGGTCGAGCAGTACTTC

j_gene: TRBJ2-7
abundance: NA
v_gene: TRBV7-7
d_gene: NA
CDR3aa: CASSGRVDGCYEQYF
CDR3nt: TGTGCTAGCAGCGGTAGAGTGGACGGCTGCTACGAGCAGTACTTC

j_gene: TRBJ1-1
abundance: NA
v_gene: TRBV29-1
d_gene: NA
CDR3aa: CSVDQGIMNTEAFF
CDR3nt: TGCAGCGTTGATCAGGGAATTATGAACACTGAAGCTTTCTTT

j_gene: TRBJ2-7
abundance: NA
v_gene: TRBV27
d_gene: NA
CDR3aa: CASTPRPGVPPYEQYF
CDR3nt: TGTGCCAGCACCCCCCGCCCGGGAGTTCCCCCCTACGAGCAGTACTTC

j_gene: TRBJ1-1
abundance: NA
v_gene: TRBV6-9
d_gene: NA
CDR3aa: CARKGFRTEAFF
CDR3nt: TGTGCCAGGAAGGGGTTTCGGACTGAAGCTTTCTTT

j_gene: TRBJ2-7
abundance: NA
v_gene: TRBV6-5
d_gene: NA
CDR3aa: CASSYSRHRQEQYF
CDR3nt: TGTGCCAGCAGTTACTCAAGACACCGTCAGGAGCAGTACTTC

j_gene: TRBJ1-2
abundance: NA
v_gene: TRBV6-6
d_gene: NA
CDR3aa: CASSPVTAGGYTF
CDR3nt: TGTGCCAGCAGCCCCGTGACCGCGGGTGGCTACACCTTC

j_gene: TRBJ2-7
abundance: once
v_gene: TRBV11-1
d_gene: NA
CDR3aa: CASSGQFYEQYF
CDR3nt: TGTGCTTCCTCGGGGCAGTTCTACGAGCAGTACTTC

j_gene: TRBJ2-3
abundance: once
v_gene: TRBV5-1
d_gene: TRBD1
CDR3aa: CASSVQGTAPDTQYF
CDR3nt: TGCGCCAGCAGCGTACAGGGGACCGCACCAGATACGCAGTATTTT

j_gene: TRBJ2-1
abundance: NA
v_gene: TRBV9
d_gene: TRBD2
CDR3aa: CASSGSGGANNEQFF
CDR3nt: TGTGCCAGCAGCGGTAGCGGGGGGGCAAACAATGAGCAGTTCTTC

j_gene: TRBJ1-2
abundance: NA
v_gene: TRBV7-9
d_gene: NA
CDR3aa: CASSIQTGYGYTF
CDR3nt: TGTGCCAGCAGCATCCAGACAGGCTATGGCTACACCTTC

j_gene: TRBJ1-5
abundance: NA
v_gene: TRBV7-8
d_gene: NA
CDR3aa: CASSLEGSLFNQPQHF
CDR3nt: TGTGCCAGCAGCTTGGAAGGTAGCTTATTCAATCAGCCCCAGCATTTT

j_gene: TRBJ1-1
abundance: NA
v_gene: TRBV9
d_gene: TRBD1
CDR3aa: CASSEGTGVNTEAFF
CDR3nt: TGTGCCAGCAGCGAGGGGACAGGCGTGAACACTGAAGCTTTCTTT

j_gene: TRBJ2-3
abundance: once
v_gene: TRBV29-1
d_gene: NA
CDR3aa: CSVEVSTDTQYF
CDR3nt: TGCAGCGTTGAGGTTAGCACAGATACGCAGTATTTT

j_gene: TRBJ2-7
abundance: NA
v_gene: TRBV24-1
d_gene: TRBD1
CDR3aa: CATSAGRWGQGYEQYF
CDR3nt: TGTGCCACCAGTGCCGGACGGTGGGGACAGGGGTACGAGCAGTACTTC

j_gene: TRBJ2-1
abundance: once
v_gene: TRBV6-4
d_gene: TRBD2
CDR3aa: CASSREASGRNEQFF
CDR3nt: TGTGCCAGCAGTAGGGAGGCTAGCGGGAGAAATGAGCAGTTCTTC

j_gene: TRBJ1-1
abundance: NA
v_gene: TRBV24-1
d_gene: NA
CDR3aa: CATSSGTPTLEAFF
CDR3nt: TGTGCCACCAGTTCTGGGACACCCACCCTGGAAGCTTTCTTT

j_gene: TRBJ2-7
abundance: NA
v_gene: TRBV28
d_gene: NA
CDR3aa: CASSLIGGKYEQYF
CDR3nt: TGTGCCAGCAGTTTGATCGGGGGCAAATACGAGCAGTACTTC

j_gene: TRBJ2-7
abundance: NA
v_gene: TRBV19
d_gene: NA
CDR3aa: CASSPSGQIKQYF
CDR3nt: TGTGCCAGTAGTCCCTCGGGACAAATAAAGCAGTACTTC